This TCR beta chain derives from a study of post-analysis software for immune sequencing data. This clonotype was counted between two and nine times. Its antigen is as yet unknown. Included in the TCR beta cDNA libraries were unique molecular identifiers. MiXCR, applied by TCRdb to the PCR reads, yields one record per CDR3 protein. The profile shows 450,000 to 700,000 distinct CDR3 sequences, about 40% of them singletons. This CDR3 region has 16 residues. The germline gives CDR1 MDHEN, CDR2 SYDVKM. Whole-study findings and limits: There were five TRBV segments more frequent in patients than controls, and TRBV5-6, TRBV5-1 and TRBV20-1 were among them.

This receptor was taken from a girl under 18 with multiple sclerosis. Material for sequencing was blood. The chain uses TRBV28 and TRBJ2-7, with 10 bases lining up with TRBD2. TRBJ2-5 explains the end of the DNA better; the J call may be wrong. The DNA for the CDR3 is TGTGCCAGCAGTTTGAGCGGGAGGGTAACGAGAGAGACCCAGTACTTC. Protein: CASSLSGRVTRETQYF.